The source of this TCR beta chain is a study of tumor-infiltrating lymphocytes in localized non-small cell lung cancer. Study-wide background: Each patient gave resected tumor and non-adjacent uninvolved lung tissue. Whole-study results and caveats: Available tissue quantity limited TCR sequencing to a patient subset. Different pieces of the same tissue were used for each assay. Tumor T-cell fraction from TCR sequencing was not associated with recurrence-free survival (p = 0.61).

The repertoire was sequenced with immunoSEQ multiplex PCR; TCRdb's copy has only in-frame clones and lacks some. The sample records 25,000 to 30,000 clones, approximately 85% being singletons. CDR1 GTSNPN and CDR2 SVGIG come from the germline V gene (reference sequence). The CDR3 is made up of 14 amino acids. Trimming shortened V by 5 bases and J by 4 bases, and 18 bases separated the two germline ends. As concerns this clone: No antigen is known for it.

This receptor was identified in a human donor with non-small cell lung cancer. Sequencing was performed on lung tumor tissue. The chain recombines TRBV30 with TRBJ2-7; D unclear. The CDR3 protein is CAWQEPETAYEQYF. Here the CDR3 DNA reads TGTGCCTGGCAAGAACCGGAGACGGCTTACGAGCAGTACTTC. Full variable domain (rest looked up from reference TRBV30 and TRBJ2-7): SQTIHQWPATLVQPVGSPLSLECTVEGTSNPNLYWYRQAAGRGLQLLFYSVGIGQISSEVPQNLSASRPQDRQFILSSKKLLLSDSGFYLCAWQEPETAYEQYFGPGTRLTVT.